These T cell receptor beta chains were read from a single sample in a study of blood T cell repertoires in COVID-19. Some clones are missing from TCRdb's copy, which holds only in-frame ones; the method was immunoSEQ multiplex PCR. The sample lists roughly 200,000 clones, roughly 85% occurring once. The material sequenced was peripheral blood. The receptors were gathered from a woman in her late teens or twenties who had recovered from COVID-19. The CDR3 runs from the conserved cysteine through the conserved F or W. Fields, in order: V gene, J gene, clone size, D gene, CDR3 protein, CDR3 DNA. A D gene is named only where the DNA matches it firmly. Size values are once, few and many counts, or a class for expanded clones, and some rows have none.

v_call: TRBV18; j_call: TRBJ2-7; clone_size: once; d_call: TRBD1; cdr3_aa: CASSPTIGTVGLYEQYF; cdr3_nt: TGTGCCAGCTCACCGACAATCGGGACAGTGGGGTTATACGAGCAGTACTTC
v_call: TRBV7-2; j_call: TRBJ2-3; clone_size: NA; d_call: TRBD2; cdr3_aa: CASSYWTSGRTDTQYF; cdr3_nt: TGTGCCAGCAGCTATTGGACTAGCGGGAGGACAGATACGCAGTATTTT
v_call: TRBV7-3; j_call: TRBJ2-3; clone_size: NA; d_call: NA; cdr3_aa: CTSSWTSDTQYF; cdr3_nt: TGTACCAGCAGCTGGACTTCAGATACGCAGTATTTT
v_call: TRBV7-9; j_call: TRBJ1-2; clone_size: few; d_call: NA; cdr3_aa: CASSLRGNYGYTF; cdr3_nt: TGTGCCAGCAGCTTACGGGGGAACTATGGCTACACCTTC
v_call: TRBV7-9; j_call: TRBJ2-7; clone_size: few; d_call: NA; cdr3_aa: CASSYPQGGSYEQYF; cdr3_nt: TGTGCCAGCAGCTATCCCCAGGGGGGCTCCTACGAGCAGTACTTC
v_call: TRBV20-1; j_call: TRBJ1-1; clone_size: NA; d_call: NA; cdr3_aa: CSARGGRGAFF; cdr3_nt: TGCAGTGCTAGAGGCGGAAGGGGGGCTTTCTTT
v_call: TRBV27; j_call: TRBJ1-1; clone_size: NA; d_call: NA; cdr3_aa: CASRPLGNTEAFF; cdr3_nt: TGTGCCAGCCGCCCTCTAGGGAACACTGAAGCTTTCTTT
v_call: TRBV9; j_call: TRBJ2-5; clone_size: NA; d_call: TRBD1; cdr3_aa: CASSPGQGTRETQYF; cdr3_nt: TGTGCCAGCAGCCCTGGACAGGGGACGCGAGAGACCCAGTACTTC
v_call: TRBV7-3; j_call: TRBJ1-1; clone_size: NA; d_call: TRBD1; cdr3_aa: CASSALTGGSTEAFF; cdr3_nt: TGTGCCAGCAGCGCCCTGACAGGGGGATCCACTGAAGCTTTCTTT
v_call: TRBV28; j_call: TRBJ2-7; clone_size: once; d_call: TRBD2; cdr3_aa: CASSVYTGTSDYEQYF; cdr3_nt: TGTGCCAGCAGTGTTTATACCGGGACTAGCGACTACGAGCAGTACTTC
v_call: TRBV21-1; j_call: TRBJ1-1; clone_size: NA; d_call: NA; cdr3_aa: CASSRRTGKGTEAFF; cdr3_nt: TGTGCCAGCAGCCGGCGGACAGGGAAGGGGACTGAAGCTTTCTTT
v_call: TRBV3-1/TRBV3-2; j_call: TRBJ2-2; clone_size: NA; d_call: NA; cdr3_aa: CASSQNLPGLLNTGELFF; cdr3_nt: TGTGCCAGCAGCCAAAACCTTCCGGGACTCCTGAACACCGGGGAGCTGTTTTTT
v_call: TRBV6-5; j_call: TRBJ2-2; clone_size: NA; d_call: NA; cdr3_aa: CASSYKPRGTGELFF; cdr3_nt: TGTGCCAGCAGTTACAAACCCAGGGGAACCGGGGAGCTGTTTTTT
v_call: TRBV5-1; j_call: TRBJ1-2; clone_size: NA; d_call: NA; cdr3_aa: CASSPGRGYGYTF; cdr3_nt: TGCGCCAGCAGCCCCGGACGGGGCTATGGCTACACCTTC
v_call: TRBV6-5; j_call: TRBJ1-5; clone_size: NA; d_call: NA; cdr3_aa: CASSNRDKGQPQHF; cdr3_nt: TGTGCCAGCAGTAACAGGGATAAGGGTCAGCCCCAGCATTTT
v_call: TRBV7-2; j_call: TRBJ2-3; clone_size: NA; d_call: NA; cdr3_aa: CASSLVPFVAGYPDTQYF; cdr3_nt: TGTGCCAGCAGCTTAGTCCCCTTTGTGGCAGGGTACCCAGATACGCAGTATTTT
v_call: TRBV7-2; j_call: TRBJ2-2; clone_size: many; d_call: TRBD2; cdr3_aa: CASSLGGRTGELFF; cdr3_nt: TGTGCCAGCAGCTTAGGCGGGAGGACCGGGGAGCTGTTTTTT
v_call: TRBV28; j_call: TRBJ2-6; clone_size: NA; d_call: TRBD1; cdr3_aa: CASSSQGAIPSGANVLTF; cdr3_nt: TGTGCCAGCAGTTCACAGGGGGCGATACCCTCTGGGGCCAACGTCCTGACTTTC
v_call: TRBV25-1; j_call: TRBJ1-5; clone_size: NA; d_call: NA; cdr3_aa: CASSESGSYSNQPQHF; cdr3_nt: TGTGCCAGCAGTGAATCAGGTAGTTATAGCAATCAGCCCCAGCATTTT
v_call: TRBV24-1; j_call: TRBJ2-1; clone_size: NA; d_call: NA; cdr3_aa: CATSDLQYNEQFF; cdr3_nt: TGTGCCACCAGTGATTTGCAGTACAATGAGCAGTTCTTC
v_call: TRBV5-5; j_call: TRBJ2-7; clone_size: NA; d_call: TRBD1; cdr3_aa: CASSLAPGQGGYEQYF; cdr3_nt: TGTGCCAGCAGCTTGGCCCCGGGACAGGGGGGCTACGAGCAGTACTTC
v_call: TRBV6-1; j_call: TRBJ2-3; clone_size: NA; d_call: NA; cdr3_aa: CASSDLGFADTQYF; cdr3_nt: TGTGCCAGCAGTGATCTAGGTTTTGCAGATACGCAGTATTTT
v_call: TRBV27; j_call: TRBJ2-7; clone_size: NA; d_call: TRBD2; cdr3_aa: CASSLGGLSSGRAVHEQYF; cdr3_nt: TGTGCCAGCAGTTTAGGTGGTTTGTCTAGCGGGAGGGCCGTCCACGAGCAGTACTTC
v_call: TRBV13; j_call: TRBJ1-2; clone_size: NA; d_call: NA; cdr3_aa: CASRDTEINYGYTF; cdr3_nt: TGTGCCAGCAGGGATACAGAGATTAACTATGGCTACACCTTC
v_call: TRBV9; j_call: TRBJ2-4; clone_size: NA; d_call: NA; cdr3_aa: CASSADQDRNKNIQYF; cdr3_nt: TGTGCCAGCAGCGCCGACCAGGACAGAAACAAAAACATTCAGTACTTC
v_call: TRBV5-1; j_call: TRBJ1-1; clone_size: once; d_call: TRBD1; cdr3_aa: CASSLAKQGAYVNTEAFF; cdr3_nt: TGCGCCAGCAGCTTGGCCAAACAGGGGGCTTACGTGAACACTGAAGCTTTCTTT
v_call: TRBV14; j_call: TRBJ1-5; clone_size: NA; d_call: NA; cdr3_aa: CASSQAGFNQPQHF; cdr3_nt: TGTGCCAGCAGCCAAGCAGGGTTTAATCAGCCCCAGCATTTT
v_call: TRBV2; j_call: TRBJ1-1; clone_size: NA; d_call: TRBD1; cdr3_aa: CASRGTGEDLETEAFF; cdr3_nt: TGTGCCAGCAGAGGGACAGGGGAGGATTTAGAGACTGAAGCTTTCTTT
v_call: TRBV5-4; j_call: TRBJ2-7; clone_size: NA; d_call: TRBD2; cdr3_aa: CASSLGASGPYEQYF; cdr3_nt: TGTGCCAGCAGCTTGGGTGCTAGCGGGCCCTACGAGCAGTACTTC
v_call: TRBV6-2/TRBV6-3; j_call: TRBJ1-2; clone_size: NA; d_call: NA; cdr3_aa: CASSSGIKEANYGYTF; cdr3_nt: TGTGCCAGCAGTTCCGGGATCAAGGAGGCAAACTATGGCTACACCTTC
v_call: TRBV7-2; j_call: TRBJ2-2; clone_size: NA; d_call: TRBD2; cdr3_aa: CASSLMASGKNTGELFF; cdr3_nt: TGTGCCAGCAGCTTAATGGCTAGCGGGAAAAACACCGGGGAGCTGTTTTTT